A single sample is the source of the 32 T cell receptor beta chains below, sequenced in a study of T cell repertoires and HLA-DP antigens. The method was immunoSEQ multiplex PCR; TCRdb's version includes in-frame clones alone and lacks a portion of them. The table includes approximately 90,000 clones, approximately 86% detected once. Antigen specificity for these receptors is unknown. The specimen was CD4+ T cells from PBMCs. The receptor set was obtained from a man aged 45-65 years in good health and CMV-seronegative.

The V gene is TRBV7-2, the J gene TRBJ2-6; D is perhaps TRBD2 (6 bases). The CDR3 runs to 17 residues. Between the trimmed V and J ends, which lost 5 bases and 0 bases, there was a span of 14 bases. CDR1 is SGHTA, CDR2 FQGNSA, per germline. The CDR3 is CASSAGLRGSGANVLTF. The CDR3 DNA reads TGTGCCAGCAGCGCGGGACTGAGGGGCTCTGGGGCCAACGTCCTGACTTTC.

V is TRBV9 and J is TRBJ2-5, with D perhaps matching TRBD1 (6 bases). Germline CDR1 SGDLS, CDR2 YYNGEE. The CDR3 runs to 14 residues. Trimming shortened V by 4 bases and J by 0 bases, and 10 bases separated the two germline ends. The CDR3 coding sequence is TGTGCCAGCAGCAGACGGACAGACCAAGAGACCCAGTACTTC. This codes for CASSRRTDQETQYF.

The V and J genes are TRBV15 and TRBJ2-7; no definite D call. V was clipped by 1 base and J by 4 bases, with 11 bases between them. There are 14 residues in the CDR3. CDR1 and CDR2 (germline): LNHNV, YYDKDF (reference sequence). CDR3 protein: CATSRVGLQYEQYF. In DNA form, the CDR3 reads TGTGCCACCAGCAGAGTGGGCCTTCAGTACGAGCAGTACTTC.

This chain connects TRBV27 to TRBJ2-1; 13 nucleotides agree with TRBD2. Germline V gene data show CDR1 as MNHEY and CDR2 as SMNVEV (reference sequence). Losses at the gene ends were 3 bases for V and 7 bases for J; bases not matched to a gene: 12. This CDR3 spans 18 amino acids. This chain's CDR3 is CASSFSLLAGGPRNEQFF. In DNA form, the CDR3 reads TGTGCCAGCAGTTTCTCTTTACTAGCGGGGGGGCCGAGAAATGAGCAGTTCTTC.

DNA for the CDR3: TGTGCCAGCAGCCTGTCCGGGACAGGGATCCGGGAGCAGTACTTC. It is translated as CASSLSGTGIREQYF. The chain uses TRBV7-2 and TRBJ2-7, with 9 nucleotides matching TRBD1. There are 15 residues in the CDR3. Germline values: CDR1 SGHTA, CDR2 FQGNSA. The V and J ends lost 5 bases and 7 bases, in that order; junction bases with no gene match: 12.

The J gene is TRBJ1-4, the V gene TRBV5-1; D is possibly TRBD1 (6 bases). V was clipped by 0 bases and J by 3 bases, with 6 bases between them. Germline values: CDR1 SGHRS, CDR2 YFSETQ. The CDR3 consists of 14 residues. In DNA form, the CDR3 reads TGCGCCAGCAGCTTGGGACAGGCTAATGAAAAACTGTTTTTT. Protein product: CASSLGQANEKLFF.

This clone has only a few counts. This chain uses TRBV27 with TRBJ2-2, with TRBD1 as a possible D gene (5 bases). Germline lookup yields CDR1 MNHEY and CDR2 SMNVEV (reference sequence). CDR3 length: 12 residues. V shed 6 bases and J shed 5 bases, with 7 bases lying between them. The CDR3 protein is CASRTETGELFF. The CDR3, as DNA: TGTGCCAGCAGGACAGAGACCGGGGAGCTGTTTTTT.

The rearrangement uses TRBV7-9 and TRBJ1-4; no clear D. CDR1 SEHNR and CDR2 FQNEAQ come from the germline V gene (reference sequence). With 4 bases removed from V and 2 bases from J, the gap between germline ends came to 23 bases. The CDR3 runs to 19 residues. CDR3 protein: CASSSAAGVYMRTNEKLFF. Here the CDR3 DNA reads TGTGCCAGCAGCTCGGCGGCGGGTGTCTATATGAGGACTAATGAAAAACTGTTTTTT.

The rearrangement joins TRBV7-2 to TRBJ2-5; D is unclear. This CDR3 has 13 amino acids. From germline, CDR1 is SGHTA and CDR2 FQGNSA. Trimming took off 4 bases at V and 3 bases at J, with 9 bases between the two ends. CDR3 DNA sequence: TGTGCCAGCAGCTCCCCGGGTAAAGAGACCCAGTACTTC. As protein: CASSSPGKETQYF.

The chain combines TRBV15 with TRBJ1-5; D unclear. Germline assignment: CDR1 LNHNV and CDR2 YYDKDF (reference sequence). The V end lost 2 bases, the J end lost 0 bases, and 5 bases lay between the germline ends. CDR3 length equals 14 residues. CDR3 nucleotides: TGTGCCACCAGCAGACCAGGTAGCAATCAGCCCCAGCATTTT. Translation: CATSRPGSNQPQHF.

This clone was counted only a few times. The chain has TRBV7-2 and TRBJ1-6; D perhaps matches TRBD1 (5 bases). Between the trimmed V and J ends, which lost 1 base and 8 bases, there was a span of 6 bases. CDR1 and CDR2 (germline): SGHTA, FQGNSA. The CDR3 runs to 13 residues. The CDR3: CASSLEGHSPLHF. The DNA for the CDR3 is TGTGCCAGCAGCTTAGAGGGGCATTCACCCCTCCACTTT.

The chain joins TRBV27 to TRBJ2-3, with D possibly TRBD2 on 6 matching bases. Trimming removed 8 bases from V and 4 bases from J, with 19 bases in between. There are 15 residues in the CDR3. The V gene's germline CDR1 is MNHEY and CDR2 SMNVEV (reference sequence). DNA for the CDR3: TGTGCCAGCTCTATACTCGGGGTAGCGGCAGATACGCAGTATTTT. Its translation: CASSILGVAADTQYF.

The J gene is TRBJ2-1, the V gene TRBV21-1; the DNA was not used to check the table's D call, TRBD2. TRBV21-1 is a documented pseudogene. CDR3 size: 16 residues. CDR3 region: CASGGTSGTLRNEQFF. The CDR3 DNA follows: TGTGCCAGCGGTGGGACTAGCGGGACATTGCGCAATGAGCAGTTCTTC.

V usage is TRBV30 and J usage is TRBJ2-3; 8 bases fit TRBD2. Unmatched junction bases numbered 9, after V lost 1 base and J lost 3 bases. This CDR3 has 16 residues. CDR1 and CDR2 from the germline V gene are GTSNPN and SVGIG (reference sequence). The CDR3 spells CAWSAVAGMGTDTQYF. CDR3 bases: TGTGCCTGGAGTGCAGTAGCGGGAATGGGGACAGATACGCAGTATTTT.

The chain uses TRBV15 and TRBJ2-7; 8 bases match TRBD2. The CDR3 has 15 residues. The germline CDR1 and CDR2 sequences are LNHNV and YYDKDF (reference sequence). The J segment lost 7 bases and the V segment lost 1 base, leaving 9 bases of the junction unmatched. The CDR3 protein is CATSRVSGVAGEQYF. CDR3 bases: TGTGCCACCAGCAGAGTTAGCGGGGTGGCAGGGGAGCAGTACTTC.

The chain joins TRBV28 to TRBJ2-3; the D gene could be TRBD1 or TRBD2 (5 bases each). The CDR3 consists of 16 residues. Looked up from germline, CDR1 is MDHEN and CDR2 is SYDVKM. V was pared by 7 bases and J by 2 bases, with 19 bases between. The DNA of the CDR3 is TGTGCCAGCATACCAGGGAGCACACTATTCACAGATACGCAGTATTTT. The encoded protein is CASIPGSTLFTDTQYF.

V and J are TRBV5-1 and TRBJ1-6; 7 positions match TRBD1. The CDR3 loop spans 14 amino acids. Germline values: CDR1 SGHRS, CDR2 YFSETQ. V was pared by 2 bases and J by 7 bases, with 3 bases of the junction left unmatched. The CDR3 here is CASSFGTANSPLHF. In nucleotides, the CDR3 is TGCGCCAGCAGCTTCGGGACAGCGAATTCACCCCTCCACTTT.

The chain has TRBV7-9 and TRBJ1-1; no firm D call. The CDR3 spans 16 residues. Per germline, CDR1 SEHNR and CDR2 FQNEAQ (reference sequence). Trimming removed 7 bases from V and 0 bases from J, with 18 bases in between. The CDR3 sequence: CASTLGFGVVNTEAFF. In DNA, the CDR3 is TGTGCCAGCACCCTTGGGTTTGGGGTGGTGAACACTGAAGCTTTCTTT.

This sequence joins TRBV2 and TRBJ2-5; TRBD2 might be the D (6 bases). The CDR3 totals 12 residues. Trimming shortened V by 5 bases and J by 4 bases, and 8 bases separated the two germline ends. Per the germline V gene, CDR1 is SNHLY and CDR2 is FYNNEI. CDR3 sequence: CASSRRGETQYF. CDR3 nucleotide sequence: TGTGCCAGCAGTCGGAGGGGAGAGACCCAGTACTTC.

To note about this clone: Distinct nucleotide sequences in the sample also encode this CDR3. The CDR3: CASSSSPTEAFF. The CDR3 region has the DNA TGTGCCAGCAGCTCCTCACCCACTGAAGCTTTCTTT. V and J are TRBV6-1 and TRBJ1-1; D uncertain. The germline V and J ends were trimmed by 6 bases and 4 bases, with 9 bases remaining between them. CDR1 MNHNS and CDR2 SASEGT come from the germline V gene. The CDR3 spans 12 residues.

The rearrangement joins TRBV19 to TRBJ1-1; D ambiguous. Looked up from germline, CDR1 is LNHDA and CDR2 is SQIVND (reference sequence). V lost 3 bases and J 8 bases, leaving 22 bases between the germline ends. This CDR3 is built from 16 residues. The CDR3 spells CASSIPLGSVAGEAFF. CDR3 nucleotides: TGTGCCAGTAGTATCCCTCTAGGGTCAGTCGCAGGAGAAGCTTTCTTT.

The rearrangement joins TRBV7-2 to TRBJ2-5, with D perhaps given as TRBD1 or TRBD2 (5 bases each). V lost 3 bases and J 5 bases, leaving 13 bases between the germline ends. The CDR3 covers 14 residues. The germline V gene encodes CDR1 SGHTA and CDR2 FQGNSA. CDR3 region: CASSFRGREETQYF. Written as DNA, the CDR3 is TGTGCCAGCAGCTTCCGCGGCAGGGAGGAGACCCAGTACTTC.

This chain links TRBV5-1 with TRBJ2-2; D is uncertain. Germline values: CDR1 SGHRS, CDR2 YFSETQ. The CDR3 contains 13 residues. Trimming shortened V by 1 base and J by 5 bases, and 6 bases separated the two germline ends. This CDR3 reads CASSLSRTGELFF. The CDR3 DNA is TGCGCCAGCAGCTTGAGCCGTACCGGGGAGCTGTTTTTT.

The chain employs TRBV2 and TRBJ1-3; D is undetermined. The ends were cut back, 1 base at V and 0 bases at J, with 7 bases in the middle. Germline CDR1 reads SNHLY; CDR2 reads FYNNEI. The CDR3 contains 15 residues. The CDR3 is CASSEEQFSGNTIYF. The CDR3 nucleotides read TGTGCCAGCAGTGAAGAACAGTTCTCTGGAAACACCATATATTTT.

This sequence joins TRBV7-2 and TRBJ2-3; 8 bases align to TRBD1. The length of the CDR3 is 14 residues. V gave up 7 bases and J gave up 1 base; unmatched junction bases: 4. Germline values: CDR1 SGHTA, CDR2 FQGNSA. In DNA, the CDR3 is TGTGCCAGCAACCCGGGACAGGGCACAGATACGCAGTATTTT. It encodes CASNPGQGTDTQYF.

The chain recombines TRBV6-1 with TRBJ2-5; D perhaps matches TRBD1 (5 bases). The last part of the DNA fits TRBJ2-7 better; the J call may be wrong. Germline V gene sequence: CDR1 MNHNS, CDR2 SASEGT. The CDR3 sequence is 14 residues long. DNA for the CDR3: TGTGCCAGCAGGGACACCTTAAAAACCTACGAGCAGTACTTC. Residues: CASRDTLKTYEQYF.

A word on this clone: The sample has other DNA sequences that encode this CDR3 too. The rearrangement joins TRBV6-5 to TRBJ1-5; D remains ambiguous. This CDR3 contains 15 residues. Per germline, CDR1 MNHEY and CDR2 SVGAGI. Trimming took off 6 bases at V and 1 base at J, with 13 bases between the two ends. For the CDR3, the DNA is TGTGCCAGCAGCCGCACCTCGGGCAGCAATCAGCCCCAGCATTTT. Amino acid sequence: CASSRTSGSNQPQHF.

The CDR3 sequence is CASSQDPTSDETQYF. The DNA of the CDR3 is TGTGCCAGCAGCCAAGATCCGACTAGCGACGAGACCCAGTACTTC. The V gene is TRBV4-2, the J gene TRBJ2-5, with 8 bases lining up with TRBD2. Germline CDR1 reads LGHNA; CDR2 reads YNFKEQ. Trimming cost V 0 bases and J 5 bases; bases outside gene matches: 5. The CDR3 extends over 15 amino acids.

The CDR3 DNA is TGTGCCAGCAGATTGGCGGTAGCTGGAGAGACCCAGTACTTC. This encodes CASRLAVAGETQYF. The rearrangement links TRBV6-5 to TRBJ2-5; D uncertain. CDR3 length equals 14 residues. V lost 6 bases and J 4 bases, leaving 15 bases between the germline ends. Germline lookup yields CDR1 MNHEY and CDR2 SVGAGI.

The chain recombines TRBV29-1 with TRBJ2-5; 8 bases are shared with TRBD2. The CDR3 totals 11 residues. With 5 bases clipped from V and 9 bases from J, the junction kept 5 bases outside the gene matches. Germline V gives CDR1 SQVTM, CDR2 ANQGSEA. CDR3 nucleotides: TGCAGCGTTTTGGGACTAGGGTCCCAGTACTTC. Its protein is CSVLGLGSQYF.

With respect to this clone: This CDR3 is also generated by other DNA sequences in the sample. The chain uses TRBV9 and TRBJ1-2; D uncertain. Between the trimmed V and J ends, which lost 3 bases and 4 bases, there was a span of 10 bases. The germline CDR1 and CDR2 sequences are SGDLS and YYNGEE. CDR3 length: 13 residues. The CDR3 loop reads CASSEGPSYGYTF. In nucleotides, the CDR3 is TGTGCCAGCAGCGAAGGGCCCAGCTATGGCTACACCTTC.

This clone was seen a handful of times. This sequence joins TRBV7-6 and TRBJ2-7; the D gene could be TRBD1 or TRBD2 (6 bases each). V gave up 4 bases and J gave up 5 bases, with 15 bases separating them. This CDR3 has 14 residues. Looked up from germline, CDR1 is SGHVS and CDR2 is FNYEAQ. This chain's CDR3 is CASSYGGLAHEQYF. CDR3 DNA: TGTGCCAGCAGCTATGGGGGGCTAGCCCACGAGCAGTACTTC. The full variable domain, its missing parts supplied by reference TRBV7-6 and TRBJ2-7, is GAGVSQSPRYKVTKRGQDVALRCDPISGHVSLYWYRQALGQGPEFLTYFNYEAQQDKSGLPNDRFSAERPEGSISTLTIQRTEQRDSAMYRCASSYGGLAHEQYFGPGTRLTVT.